This is a list of T cell receptor beta chains from one sample in a study of cytomegalovirus exposure and HLA in healthy donors. The assay was immunoSEQ multiplex PCR, and TCRdb's table has in-frame clones only and misses some. The sample has 180,000 or so clones; approximately 89% are singletons. The sequenced sample was PBMCs. These receptors were collected from a man aged 25-45 years in good health and CMV-seropositive. The CDR3 runs from the conserved cysteine through the conserved F or W. D genes are given only for firm matches. Only some rows state a clone size, as once, few, many or a class for expanded clones.

>once|TRBJ2-5|.|TRBV7-3
CASSPRGGQAETQYF
TGTGCCAGCAGCCCCAGGGGGGGGCAGGCAGAGACCCAGTACTTC
>.|TRBJ2-1|TRBD2|TRBV19
CASYSGRAYNEQFF
TGTGCCAGTTATAGCGGGAGGGCATACAATGAGCAGTTCTTC
>.|TRBJ2-1|TRBD2|TRBV4-3
CASSRTARLAGNNGEQFF
TGCGCCAGCAGCCGCACAGCACGACTAGCGGGGAACAATGGTGAGCAGTTCTTC
>.|TRBJ1-1|.|TRBV4-3
CASSQDYSLSAFF
TGCGCCAGCAGCCAAGATTACAGCCTTTCGGCTTTCTTT
>.|TRBJ2-1|.|TRBV5-8
CASSLGRVLGARYSYNEQFF
TGTGCCAGCAGCTTGGGTCGAGTTTTGGGGGCGCGGTACTCCTACAATGAGCAGTTCTTC
>.|TRBJ1-4|TRBD1|TRBV15
CATSRGDRGPNEKLFF
TGTGCCACCAGCAGAGGGGACAGGGGACCTAATGAAAAACTGTTTTTT
>.|TRBJ1-1|.|TRBV5-1
CASSFGTTTEAFF
TGCGCCAGCAGCTTTGGCACCACCACTGAAGCTTTCTTT
>.|TRBJ2-1|.|TRBV19
CASSIAGGDEQFF
TGTGCCAGTAGTATCGCCGGCGGGGATGAGCAGTTCTTC
>.|TRBJ2-5|TRBD2|TRBV6-1
CASSERLAGGPGETQYF
TGTGCCAGCAGTGAACGTCTAGCGGGAGGGCCGGGGGAGACCCAGTACTTC
>once|TRBJ1-3|.|TRBV6-1
CASSAIRDNSGNTIYF
TGTGCCAGCAGTGCAATCCGGGACAACTCTGGAAACACCATATATTTT
>.|TRBJ2-3|.|TRBV9
CASSVSGEDTQYF
TGTGCCAGCAGCGTTAGTGGAGAAGATACGCAGTATTTT
>.|TRBJ2-7|.|TRBV4-2
CASSQARENPYEQYF
TGTGCCAGCAGCCAAGCACGGGAGAACCCGTACGAGCAGTACTTC
>.|TRBJ2-7|.|TRBV6-1
CASNLSPPREQYF
TGTGCCAGCAATCTTTCCCCCCCGAGGGAGCAGTACTTC
>.|TRBJ2-7|TRBD1|TRBV29-1
CSGGQGAREQYF
TGCAGCGGGGGACAGGGGGCGCGGGAGCAGTACTTC
>.|TRBJ1-2|TRBD1|TRBV28
CASSLGTGFRDGYTF
TGTGCCAGCAGTTTGGGGACAGGGTTTCGGGATGGCTACACCTTC
>.|TRBJ2-1|.|TRBV29-1
CSVEPGGLVDEQFF
TGCAGCGTTGAACCAGGGGGGCTGGTTGATGAGCAGTTCTTC
>.|TRBJ2-7|.|TRBV10-3
CAISEPGQGFYEQYF
TGTGCCATCAGTGAACCGGGACAAGGATTTTACGAGCAGTACTTC
>.|TRBJ1-1|.|TRBV6-6
CASILRREYTEAFF
TGTGCCAGCATCTTAAGGAGGGAATACACTGAAGCTTTCTTT
>.|TRBJ2-7|.|TRBV9
CASSETKEGGYEQYF
TGTGCCAGCAGCGAAACAAAGGAGGGGGGCTACGAGCAGTACTTC
>.|TRBJ2-7|TRBD1|TRBV5-6
CASSWDRGEQYF
TGTGCCAGCAGCTGGGACAGGGGCGAGCAGTACTTC
>.|TRBJ1-3|TRBD1|TRBV7-2
CASSSSSGTGAGNTIYF
TGTGCCAGCAGCTCCTCTTCCGGGACAGGGGCTGGAAACACCATATATTTT
>.|TRBJ2-7|.|TRBV7-9
CASSFGGGEQYF
TGTGCCAGCAGCTTCGGCGGAGGCGAGCAGTACTTC
>.|TRBJ1-2|.|TRBV19
CASSINLEMAGYGYTF
TGTGCCAGTAGTATTAACTTAGAGATGGCAGGCTATGGCTACACCTTC
>.|TRBJ2-5|.|TRBV5-1
CASSLAGAEIQETQYF
TGCGCCAGCAGCTTGGCAGGGGCCGAGATCCAAGAGACCCAGTACTTC
>.|TRBJ1-2|.|TRBV11-2
CASSLAWEGGGYTF
TGTGCCAGCAGCTTAGCGTGGGAAGGTGGCGGCTACACCTTC
>.|TRBJ2-7|.|TRBV19
CASSVTQGGYYEQYF
TGTGCCAGTAGTGTGACGCAGGGAGGATACTACGAGCAGTACTTC
>.|TRBJ2-2|TRBD2|TRBV5-1
CASSLVTSISNTGELFF
TGCGCCAGCAGCTTAGTGACTAGCATTTCGAACACCGGGGAGCTGTTTTTT
>.|TRBJ2-7|.|TRBV11-3
CASSNRDYEQYF
TGTGCCAGCAGCAACCGGGACTACGAGCAGTACTTC
>.|TRBJ2-3|.|TRBV9
CASSVGRTDTQYF
TGTGCCAGCAGCGTCGGGCGCACAGATACGCAGTATTTT
>.|TRBJ2-7|TRBD2|TRBV9
CASSPLPNAGGPSYEQYF
TGTGCCAGCAGCCCACTCCCCAATGCGGGAGGCCCCTCCTACGAGCAGTACTTC
>.|TRBJ1-2|.|TRBV5-1
CASSPMVGGAGGYTF
TGCGCCAGCAGCCCAATGGTCGGGGGCGCAGGGGGCTACACCTTC
>.|TRBJ1-4|.|TRBV9
CASSPRGPGHSTNEKLFF
TGTGCCAGCAGCCCTAGGGGCCCGGGGCATTCAACTAATGAAAAACTGTTTTTT
>.|TRBJ2-7|.|TRBV2
CASSGRTDPYEQYF
TGTGCCAGCAGTGGTCGGACGGACCCCTACGAGCAGTACTTC
>.|TRBJ2-1|TRBD2|TRBV4-2
CASSQETSGSYNEQFF
TGTGCCAGCAGCCAAGAAACTAGCGGCTCCTACAATGAGCAGTTCTTC
>.|TRBJ2-7|TRBD1|TRBV7-8
CASSNLYLGHRGESYEQYF
TGTGCCAGCAGTAATCTATACTTAGGGCACAGGGGCGAGAGCTACGAGCAGTACTTC
>few|TRBJ2-1|.|TRBV7-9
CASSFLGLETFNEQFF
TGTGCCAGCAGCTTCCTAGGGCTAGAAACCTTCAATGAGCAGTTCTTC
>.|TRBJ2-5|TRBD1|TRBV10-2
CASRGPQGLETQYF
TGCGCCAGCAGGGGGCCACAGGGGCTCGAGACCCAGTACTTC
>.|TRBJ2-1|.|TRBV7-6
CASSEKSSYNEQFF
TGTGCCAGCAGCGAAAAGAGCTCCTACAATGAGCAGTTCTTC
>few|TRBJ2-6|TRBD1|TRBV7-3
CASSPQFMDRAGANVLTF
TGTGCCAGCAGCCCACAATTCATGGACAGGGCTGGGGCCAACGTCCTGACTTTC
>.|TRBJ2-3|.|TRBV7-2
CASSPQGPDTQYF
TGTGCCAGCAGCCCTCAGGGCCCAGATACGCAGTATTTT
>.|TRBJ1-1|TRBD1|TRBV7-9
CASSLDDRGNTEAFF
TGTGCCAGCAGCTTAGACGACAGGGGGAACACTGAAGCTTTCTTT
>.|TRBJ1-5|.|TRBV2
CASSEEHYQPQHF
TGTGCCAGCAGTGAGGAGCACTATCAGCCCCAGCATTTT
>.|TRBJ1-4|.|TRBV27
CASSSRSLNEKLFF
TGTGCCAGCAGTTCGCGGTCTCTTAATGAAAAACTGTTTTTT
>.|TRBJ2-5|TRBD2|TRBV28
CASNDLAGVPETQYF
TGTGCCAGCAACGATCTAGCGGGAGTTCCAGAGACCCAGTACTTC
>.|TRBJ2-5|.|TRBV9
CASSVGALQETQYF
TGTGCCAGCAGCGTAGGGGCATTACAAGAGACCCAGTACTTC